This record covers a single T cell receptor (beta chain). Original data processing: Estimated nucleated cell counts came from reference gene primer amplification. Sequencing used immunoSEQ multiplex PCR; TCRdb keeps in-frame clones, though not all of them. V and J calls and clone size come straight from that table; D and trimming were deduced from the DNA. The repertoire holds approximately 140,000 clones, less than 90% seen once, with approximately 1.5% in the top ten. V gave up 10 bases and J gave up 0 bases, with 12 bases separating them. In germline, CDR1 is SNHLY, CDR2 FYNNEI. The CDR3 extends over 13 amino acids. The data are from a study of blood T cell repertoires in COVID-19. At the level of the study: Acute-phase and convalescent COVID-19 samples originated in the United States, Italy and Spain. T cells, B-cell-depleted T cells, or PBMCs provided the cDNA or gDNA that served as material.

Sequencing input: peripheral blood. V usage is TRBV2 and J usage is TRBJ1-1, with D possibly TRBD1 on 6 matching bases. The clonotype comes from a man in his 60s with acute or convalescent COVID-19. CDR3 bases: TGTGCCACCTCAGGGGTAATGAACACTGAAGCTTTCTTT. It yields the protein CATSGVMNTEAFF.